By sample share, the clone carrying this T cell receptor (beta chain) is large (0.1 to 1%). The data derive from a study of blood T cell repertoires in COVID-19. Study background: Samples came from the United States, Italy and Spain, spanning acute and convalescent COVID-19.

Germline assignment: CDR1 MNHEY and CDR2 SVGAGI. This CDR3 spans 12 amino acids. Trimming left V 8 bases short and J 4 bases short, with 11 bases between. Using immunoSEQ multiplex PCR, the repertoire was profiled, and TCRdb retains in-frame clones only, with some absent. The data contain about 140,000 clones, roughly 86% of them seen just once; the ten biggest clones take up approximately 8.3%. The source material was peripheral blood. The TCR originated in a woman aged 55-70 years with acute or convalescent COVID-19. The genes are TRBV6-5 and TRBJ1-2, with a weak D call TRBD1 (5 bases). The CDR3, as DNA: TGTGCCAGCGGGACTTTAGGCTATGGCTACACCTTC. Translated: CASGTLGYGYTF.